The source of this TCR beta chain is a study of cytomegalovirus exposure and HLA in healthy donors. Note on this clone: What it binds is unknown.

Findings and limits, study-wide: What was likely a sequencing artifact was a cluster of highly shared sequence variants.

V lost 5 bases to trimming and J lost 5 bases, with 19 bases between them. Germline V gene lookup returns CDR1 MNHNY and CDR2 SVGAGI (reference sequence). The CDR3 is 16 residues long. The PCR used 60 Vbeta and 13 Jbeta primers. TCRdb's table, derived via immunoSEQ multiplex PCR, lists solely in-frame clones and lacks some. The sample shows approximately 100,000 clones, roughly a tenth of them seen only once. This chain uses TRBV6-6 with TRBJ2-1; tentative D call: TRBD2 (5 bases). This sequence was found in a man aged 45-65 years in good health and CMV-seropositive. The sequenced sample consisted of PBMCs. In nucleotides, the CDR3 is TGTGCCAGCAGTCCCTTTCGGGGTAGTTTAAACAATGAGCAGTTCTTC. Encoded protein: CASSPFRGSLNNEQFF.